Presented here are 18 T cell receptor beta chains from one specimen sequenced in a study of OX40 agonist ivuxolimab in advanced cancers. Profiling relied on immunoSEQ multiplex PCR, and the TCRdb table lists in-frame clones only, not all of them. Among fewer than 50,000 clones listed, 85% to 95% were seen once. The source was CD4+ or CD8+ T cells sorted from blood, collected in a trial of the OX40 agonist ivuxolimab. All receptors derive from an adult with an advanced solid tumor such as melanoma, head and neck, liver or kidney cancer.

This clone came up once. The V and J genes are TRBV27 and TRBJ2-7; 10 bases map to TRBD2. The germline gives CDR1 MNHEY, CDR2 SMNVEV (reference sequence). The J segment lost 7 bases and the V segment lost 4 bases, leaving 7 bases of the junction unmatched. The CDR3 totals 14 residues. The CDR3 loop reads CASSSTSGIGEQYF. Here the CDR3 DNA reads TGTGCCAGCAGTTCAACTAGCGGGATCGGAGAGCAGTACTTC.

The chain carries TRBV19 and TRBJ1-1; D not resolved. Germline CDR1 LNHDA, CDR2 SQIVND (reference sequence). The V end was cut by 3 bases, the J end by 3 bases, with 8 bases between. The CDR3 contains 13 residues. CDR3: CASSIVWDTEAFF. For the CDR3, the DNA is TGTGCCAGTAGTATTGTTTGGGACACTGAAGCTTTCTTT.

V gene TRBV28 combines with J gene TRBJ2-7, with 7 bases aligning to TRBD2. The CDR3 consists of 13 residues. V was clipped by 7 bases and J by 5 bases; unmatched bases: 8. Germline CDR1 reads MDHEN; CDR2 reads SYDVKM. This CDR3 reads CASTQGLVDEQYF. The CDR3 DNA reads TGTGCCAGCACCCAAGGACTAGTCGACGAGCAGTACTTC. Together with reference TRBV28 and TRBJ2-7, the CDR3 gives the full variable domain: DVKVTQSSRYLVKRTGEKVFLECVQDMDHENMFWYRQDPGLGLRLIYFSYDVKMKEKGDIPEGYSVSREKKERFSLILESASTNQTSMYLCASTQGLVDEQYFGPGTRLTVT.

The CDR3 nucleotides are TGTGCCAGCAGCCAAACAGGGGTTGACACTGAAGCTTTCTTT. The encoded protein is CASSQTGVDTEAFF. The genes are TRBV14 and TRBJ1-1; 7 bases are shared with TRBD1. The CDR3 contains 14 residues. The V segment lost 2 bases and the J segment 3 bases; nucleotides outside the gene matches: 3. Germline CDR1 SGHDN, CDR2 FVKESK. Full variable domain (remainder filled in from reference TRBV14 and TRBJ1-1): EAGVTQFPSHSVIEKGQTVTLRCDPISGHDNLYWYRRVMGKEIKFLLHFVKESKQDESGMPNNRFLAERTGGTYSTLKVQPAELEDSGVYFCASSQTGVDTEAFFGQGTRLTVV.

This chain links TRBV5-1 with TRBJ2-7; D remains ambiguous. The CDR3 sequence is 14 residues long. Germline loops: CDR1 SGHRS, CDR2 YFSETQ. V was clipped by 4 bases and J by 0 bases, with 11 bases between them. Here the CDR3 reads CASSRTDPSYEQYF. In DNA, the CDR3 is TGCGCCAGCAGCCGGACGGACCCCTCCTACGAGCAGTACTTC. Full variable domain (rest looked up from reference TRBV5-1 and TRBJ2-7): KAGVTQTPRYLIKTRGQQVTLSCSPISGHRSVSWYQQTPGQGLQFLFEYFSETQRNKGNFPGRFSGRQFSNSRSEMNVSTLELGDSALYLCASSRTDPSYEQYFGPGTRLTVT.

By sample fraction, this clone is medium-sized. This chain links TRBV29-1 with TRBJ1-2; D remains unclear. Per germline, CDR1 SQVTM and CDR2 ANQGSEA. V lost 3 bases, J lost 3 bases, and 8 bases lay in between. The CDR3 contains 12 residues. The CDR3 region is CSVERNYYGYTF. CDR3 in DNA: TGCAGCGTTGAGCGTAACTACTATGGCTACACCTTC. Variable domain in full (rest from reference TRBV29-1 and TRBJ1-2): SAVISQKPSRDICQRGTSLTIQCQVDSQVTMMFWYRQQPGQSLTLIATANQGSEATYESGFVIDKFPISRPNLTFSTLTVSNMSPEDSSIYLCSVERNYYGYTFGSGTRLTVV.

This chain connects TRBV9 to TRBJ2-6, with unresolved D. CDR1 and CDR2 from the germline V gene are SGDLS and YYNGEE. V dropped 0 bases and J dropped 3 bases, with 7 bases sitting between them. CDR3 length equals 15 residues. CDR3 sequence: CASSVGWGGANVLTF. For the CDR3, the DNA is TGTGCCAGCAGCGTAGGATGGGGTGGGGCCAACGTCCTGACTTTC.

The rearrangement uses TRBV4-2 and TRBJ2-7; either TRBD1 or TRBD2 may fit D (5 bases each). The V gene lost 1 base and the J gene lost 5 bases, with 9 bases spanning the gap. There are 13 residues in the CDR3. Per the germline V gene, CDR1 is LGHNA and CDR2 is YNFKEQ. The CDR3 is CASSQARDDEQYF. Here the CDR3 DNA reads TGTGCCAGCAGCCAAGCCAGGGACGACGAGCAGTACTTC.

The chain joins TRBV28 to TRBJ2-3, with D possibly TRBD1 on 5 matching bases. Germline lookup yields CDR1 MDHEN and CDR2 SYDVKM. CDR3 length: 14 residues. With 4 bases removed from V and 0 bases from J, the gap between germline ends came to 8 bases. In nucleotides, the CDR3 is TGTGCCAGCAGTTCAGGACATAGCACAGATACGCAGTATTTT. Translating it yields CASSSGHSTDTQYF. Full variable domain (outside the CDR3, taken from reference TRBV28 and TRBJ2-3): DVKVTQSSRYLVKRTGEKVFLECVQDMDHENMFWYRQDPGLGLRLIYFSYDVKMKEKGDIPEGYSVSREKKERFSLILESASTNQTSMYLCASSSGHSTDTQYFGPGTRLTVL.

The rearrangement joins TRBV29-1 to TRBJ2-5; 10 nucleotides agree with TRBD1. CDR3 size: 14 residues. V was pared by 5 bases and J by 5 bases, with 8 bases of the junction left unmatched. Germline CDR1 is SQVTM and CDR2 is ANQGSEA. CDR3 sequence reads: CSVMGQGIVETQYF. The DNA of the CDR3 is TGCAGCGTTATGGGACAGGGGATCGTGGAGACCCAGTACTTC.

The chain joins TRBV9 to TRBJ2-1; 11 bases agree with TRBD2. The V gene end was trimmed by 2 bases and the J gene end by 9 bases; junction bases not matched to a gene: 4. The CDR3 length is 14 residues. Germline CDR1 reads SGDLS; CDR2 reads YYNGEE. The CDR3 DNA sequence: TGTGCCAGCAGCGTTGGGACTAGCGGTGGTGAGCAGTTCTTC. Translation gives CASSVGTSGGEQFF.

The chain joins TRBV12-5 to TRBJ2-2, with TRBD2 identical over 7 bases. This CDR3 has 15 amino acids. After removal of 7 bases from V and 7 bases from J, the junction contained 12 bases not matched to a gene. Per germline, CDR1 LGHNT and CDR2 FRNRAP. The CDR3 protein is CASALVSGNGGELFF. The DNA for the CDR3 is TGTGCTAGTGCCTTAGTAAGCGGGAATGGCGGGGAGCTGTTTTTT.

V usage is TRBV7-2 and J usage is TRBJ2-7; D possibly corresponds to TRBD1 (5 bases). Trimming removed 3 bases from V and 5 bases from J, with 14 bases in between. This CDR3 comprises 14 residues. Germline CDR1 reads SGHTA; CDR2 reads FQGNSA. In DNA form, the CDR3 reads TGTGCCAGCAGCTTCAGGGCCGGAGTAGACGAGCAGTACTTC. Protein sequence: CASSFRAGVDEQYF.

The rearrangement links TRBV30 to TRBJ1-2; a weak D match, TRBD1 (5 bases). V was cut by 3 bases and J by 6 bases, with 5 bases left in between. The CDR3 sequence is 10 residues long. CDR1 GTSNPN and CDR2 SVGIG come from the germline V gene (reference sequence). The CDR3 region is CAWRGDGYTF. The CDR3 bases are TGTGCCTGGAGAGGGGATGGCTACACCTTC.

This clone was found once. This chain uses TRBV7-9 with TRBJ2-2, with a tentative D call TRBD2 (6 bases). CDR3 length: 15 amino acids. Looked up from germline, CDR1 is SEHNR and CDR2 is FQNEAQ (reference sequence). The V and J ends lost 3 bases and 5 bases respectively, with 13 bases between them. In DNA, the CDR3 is TGTGCCAGCAGCTTGGTCAGGAGGGGAACCGGGGAGCTGTTTTTT. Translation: CASSLVRRGTGELFF.

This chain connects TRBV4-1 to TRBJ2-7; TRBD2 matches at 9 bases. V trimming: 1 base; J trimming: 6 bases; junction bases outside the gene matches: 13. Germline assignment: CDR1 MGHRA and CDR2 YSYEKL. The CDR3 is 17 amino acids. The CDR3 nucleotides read TGCGCCAGCAGCCAAGTTTTTGCGGGAGGGAAAGCGAGCGAGCAGTACTTC. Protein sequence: CASSQVFAGGKASEQYF.

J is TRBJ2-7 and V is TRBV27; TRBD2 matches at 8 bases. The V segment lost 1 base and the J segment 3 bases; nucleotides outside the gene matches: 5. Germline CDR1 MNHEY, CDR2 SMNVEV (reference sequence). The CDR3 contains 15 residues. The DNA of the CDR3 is TGTGCCAGCAGTTTATTGGCGGGAGGCGGCTACGAGCAGTACTTC. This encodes CASSLLAGGGYEQYF.

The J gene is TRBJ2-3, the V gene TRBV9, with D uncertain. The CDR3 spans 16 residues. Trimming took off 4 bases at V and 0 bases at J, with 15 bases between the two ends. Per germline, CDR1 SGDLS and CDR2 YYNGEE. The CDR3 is CASSLSQKPSTDTQYF. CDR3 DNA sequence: TGTGCCAGCAGCCTCTCACAGAAACCTAGCACAGATACGCAGTATTTT.